This TCR beta chain was retrieved from a study of shared clonotypes between healthy human individuals. Profiled with immunoSEQ multiplex PCR; TCRdb holds only in-frame clones, not every one. The sample yields about 2.1 million clones, 80% to 95% seen once. Study outcomes and limitations: Generally, naive subsets (rather than memory subsets) showed larger estimated richness.

This CDR3 is 17 amino acids long. V lost 6 bases to trimming and J lost 0 bases; unmatched junction nucleotides: 12. Germline V CDR1 and CDR2: ENHRY, SYGVKD. On this clone itself: The antigen is undetermined.

Naive CD8 cells comprised CD45RO-negative, CCR7-positively selected cells, excluding terminally differentiated effector memory CD45RA+ cells. This clonotype was obtained from a man in his late teens or twenties in good health. Some clones in this sample may be carry-over from other donors' samples. The sample comprised naive CD8+ T cells from PBMCs. This chain joins TRBV10-3 and TRBJ2-3; TRBD1 agrees at 7 bases. In DNA, the CDR3 is TGTGCCATCAGGAGACCTACCGGGACAGCTAGCACAGATACGCAGTATTTT. Translated: CAIRRPTGTASTDTQYF.